This is a list of T cell receptor beta chains from one sample in a study of blood T cell repertoires in COVID-19. The data were produced by immunoSEQ multiplex PCR, yet TCRdb's version contains in-frame clones alone and is incomplete. The sample shows fewer than 140,000 clones, approximately 80% of them seen only once. Sequenced material: peripheral blood. These receptors were collected from a woman aged 60-75 years with acute or convalescent COVID-19. Both conserved end residues are part of each CDR3.

CDR3aa: CASSQATGWHSNYGYTF
v_gene: TRBV4-1
j_gene: TRBJ1-2

CDR3aa: CASSPQTGSNQPQHF
v_gene: TRBV18
j_gene: TRBJ1-5

CDR3aa: CASSAQGPSGNTIYF
v_gene: TRBV9
j_gene: TRBJ1-3

CDR3aa: CASSQWGQGNTEAFF
v_gene: TRBV3-1/TRBV3-2
j_gene: TRBJ1-1

CDR3aa: CASSTWFSMNTEAFF
v_gene: TRBV28
j_gene: TRBJ1-1

CDR3aa: CASGLLMGNEQFF
v_gene: TRBV12-3/TRBV12-4
j_gene: TRBJ2-1

CDR3aa: CASIPGTTYEQYF
v_gene: TRBV2
j_gene: TRBJ2-7

CDR3aa: CAISDPGQGQETQYF
v_gene: TRBV10-3
j_gene: TRBJ2-5

CDR3aa: CAISEGQENTEAFF
v_gene: TRBV10-3
j_gene: TRBJ1-1

CDR3aa: CASSLWADSGNTIYF
v_gene: TRBV5-1
j_gene: TRBJ1-3

CDR3aa: CASRKSSNSPLHF
v_gene: TRBV19
j_gene: TRBJ1-6

CDR3aa: CSVGTRGDTEAFF
v_gene: TRBV29-1
j_gene: TRBJ1-1

CDR3aa: CASSLGAAGGLWAQYF
v_gene: TRBV11-2
j_gene: TRBJ2-5

CDR3aa: CASMLAGADTQYF
v_gene: TRBV6-5
j_gene: TRBJ2-3

CDR3aa: CASSYVAGNYEQYF
v_gene: TRBV6-6
j_gene: TRBJ2-7

CDR3aa: CASSEPFLAGDNEQFF
v_gene: TRBV6-1
j_gene: TRBJ2-1

CDR3aa: CASAWRVTAIYF
v_gene: TRBV6-4
j_gene: TRBJ1-3

CDR3aa: CASSRETGGSNEKLFF
v_gene: TRBV7-9
j_gene: TRBJ1-4

CDR3aa: CASSQGSENNSPLHF
v_gene: TRBV3-1/TRBV3-2
j_gene: TRBJ1-6

CDR3aa: CASSLGWSDTDTQYF
v_gene: TRBV5-4
j_gene: TRBJ2-3

CDR3aa: CSVEDLRGGTEAFF
v_gene: TRBV29-1
j_gene: TRBJ1-1

CDR3aa: CASKGQGLIDNSPLHF
v_gene: TRBV2
j_gene: TRBJ1-6

CDR3aa: CASSVRGEETQYF
v_gene: TRBV9
j_gene: TRBJ2-5

CDR3aa: CATSRAGQSTNTEAFF
v_gene: TRBV15
j_gene: TRBJ1-1

CDR3aa: CASSQGQGNTEAFF
v_gene: TRBV4-1
j_gene: TRBJ1-1

CDR3aa: CATSRDLSGTSSYNEQFF
v_gene: TRBV15
j_gene: TRBJ2-1

CDR3aa: CASSAGTPNQPQHF
v_gene: TRBV9
j_gene: TRBJ1-5

CDR3aa: CASSLSGATNEQFF
v_gene: TRBV2
j_gene: TRBJ2-1

CDR3aa: CSAELNTDNEQFF
v_gene: TRBV29-1
j_gene: TRBJ2-1

CDR3aa: CARRDRGSLGGNTIYF
v_gene: TRBV21-1
j_gene: TRBJ1-3

CDR3aa: CASRPTGIPTYEQYF
v_gene: TRBV6-6
j_gene: TRBJ2-7

CDR3aa: CASSNPTGFDGYTF
v_gene: TRBV6-6
j_gene: TRBJ1-2

CDR3aa: CASSAGPTNEKLFF
v_gene: TRBV11-2
j_gene: TRBJ1-4

CDR3aa: CASSPTSNTGELFF
v_gene: TRBV5-1
j_gene: TRBJ2-2

CDR3aa: CASTTSIAGRGETQYF
v_gene: TRBV28
j_gene: TRBJ2-5

CDR3aa: CASTNPTGLSFLSVTGELFF
v_gene: TRBV19
j_gene: TRBJ2-2

CDR3aa: CASSRDTAHSNQPQHF
v_gene: TRBV2
j_gene: TRBJ1-5

CDR3aa: CASSLTSGRNEQFF
v_gene: TRBV3-1/TRBV3-2
j_gene: TRBJ2-1

CDR3aa: CASNRRGSSNYEQYF
v_gene: TRBV5-4
j_gene: TRBJ2-7

CDR3aa: CASSLAGMNTEAFF
v_gene: TRBV5-4
j_gene: TRBJ1-1

CDR3aa: CASSRQGPTYEQYF
v_gene: TRBV19
j_gene: TRBJ2-7

CDR3aa: CATSRGQGGSPLHF
v_gene: TRBV15
j_gene: TRBJ1-6

CDR3aa: CATRLGTANTGELFF
v_gene: TRBV6-5
j_gene: TRBJ2-2

CDR3aa: CASSSHRVGTDTQYF
v_gene: TRBV9
j_gene: TRBJ2-3

CDR3aa: CATSRDQGPYEQYF
v_gene: TRBV15
j_gene: TRBJ2-7